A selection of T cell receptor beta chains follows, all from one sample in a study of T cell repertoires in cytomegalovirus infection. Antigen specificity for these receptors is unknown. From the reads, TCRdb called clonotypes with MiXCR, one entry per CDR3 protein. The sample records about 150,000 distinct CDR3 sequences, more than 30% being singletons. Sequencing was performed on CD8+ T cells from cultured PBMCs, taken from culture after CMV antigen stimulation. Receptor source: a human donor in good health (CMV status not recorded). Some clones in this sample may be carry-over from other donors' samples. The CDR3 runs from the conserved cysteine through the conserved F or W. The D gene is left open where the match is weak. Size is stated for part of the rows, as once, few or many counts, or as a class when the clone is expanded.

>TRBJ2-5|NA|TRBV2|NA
CASSETLDSNGTQYF
TGTGCCAGCAGTGAAACGCTGGACTCCAATGGGACCCAGTACTTC
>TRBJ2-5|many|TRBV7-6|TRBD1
CASSIRTGGTETQYF
TGTGCCAGCAGCATCCGGACAGGGGGCACGGAGACCCAGTACTTC
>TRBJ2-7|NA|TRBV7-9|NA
CASSFGAGTYEQYF
TGTGCCAGCAGCTTTGGTGCAGGGACCTACGAGCAGTACTTC
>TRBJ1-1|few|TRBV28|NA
CASSLSSMNTEAFF
TGTGCCAGCAGTTTATCTTCGATGAACACTGAAGCTTTCTTT
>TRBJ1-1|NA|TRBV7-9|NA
CASSQTADMNTEAFF
TGTGCCAGCAGTCAGACGGCAGACATGAACACTGAAGCTTTCTTT
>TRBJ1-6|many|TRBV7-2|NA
CASSLVGGSSYNSPLHF
TGTGCCAGCAGCTTAGTAGGCGGCAGCTCCTATAATTCACCCCTCCACTTT
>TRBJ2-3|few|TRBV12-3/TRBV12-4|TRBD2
CASSSSGGAGDTQYF
TGTGCCAGCAGTTCTAGCGGGGGGGCCGGAGATACGCAGTATTTT
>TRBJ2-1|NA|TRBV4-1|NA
CASSQDLWGQGEQFF
TGCGCCAGCAGCCAAGATCTATGGGGGCAGGGTGAGCAGTTCTTC
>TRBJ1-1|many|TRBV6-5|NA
CASSYFGGPTEAFF
TGTGCCAGCAGTTACTTTGGGGGCCCAACTGAAGCTTTCTTT
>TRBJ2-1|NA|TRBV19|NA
CASSKQTYNEQFF
TGTGCCAGTAGTAAACAAACCTACAATGAGCAGTTCTTC
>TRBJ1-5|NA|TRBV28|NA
CASSLSPPGGNQPQHF
TGTGCCAGCAGTTTATCCCCTCCGGGCGGCAATCAGCCCCAGCATTTT
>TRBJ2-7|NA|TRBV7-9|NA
CASATASDYEQYF
TGTGCCAGCGCAACAGCCTCCGACTACGAGCAGTACTTC
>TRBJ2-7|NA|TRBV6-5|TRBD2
CASSQTTSASSYEQYF
TGTGCCAGCAGTCAGACGACTAGCGCTAGCTCCTACGAGCAGTACTTC
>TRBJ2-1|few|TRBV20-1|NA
CSANRVTYNEQFF
TGCAGTGCTAACAGGGTTACCTACAATGAGCAGTTCTTC
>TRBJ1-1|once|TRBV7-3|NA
CASSLRGGGVMAEAFF
TGTGCCAGCAGCTTACGGGGGGGGGGAGTAATGGCTGAAGCTTTCTTT
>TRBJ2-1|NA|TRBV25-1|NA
CASSGRDYNEQFF
TGTGCCAGCAGCGGGCGAGACTACAATGAGCAGTTCTTC